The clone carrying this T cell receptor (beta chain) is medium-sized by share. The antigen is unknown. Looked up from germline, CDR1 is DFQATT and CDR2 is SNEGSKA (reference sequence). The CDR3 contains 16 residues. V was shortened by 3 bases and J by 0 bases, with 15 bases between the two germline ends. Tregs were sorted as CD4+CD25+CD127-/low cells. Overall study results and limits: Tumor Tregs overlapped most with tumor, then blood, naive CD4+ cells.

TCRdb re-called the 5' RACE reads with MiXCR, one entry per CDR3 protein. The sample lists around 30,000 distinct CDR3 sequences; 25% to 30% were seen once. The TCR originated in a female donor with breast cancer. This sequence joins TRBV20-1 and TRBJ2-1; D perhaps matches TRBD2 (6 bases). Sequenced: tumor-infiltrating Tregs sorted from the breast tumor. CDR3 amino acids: CSASLLARTSYNEQFF. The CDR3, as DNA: TGCAGTGCTAGCTTACTAGCCCGGACCTCCTACAATGAGCAGTTCTTC.